This T cell receptor beta chain was observed in a study of naive CD8 T cells in extremely preterm neonates. Whole-study findings and limits: iChao1 richness was lowest in preterm neonates, significantly versus all ages.

On this clone: The antigen is unknown.

The repertoire was sequenced with immunoSEQ multiplex PCR; TCRdb's copy has only in-frame clones and lacks some. This sample yields about 4,000 clones, of which about 97% are seen a single time; around 0.75% belongs to the top ten. The germline CDR1 and CDR2 sequences are SGHAT and FQNNGV. Deletions cut 2 bases from V and 7 bases from J, with 4 bases between. The CDR3 spans 11 residues. The clonotype was recovered from a human donor in good health. The chain couples TRBV11-2 to TRBJ2-3; no reliable D call. Sequenced material: naive CD8+ T cells from blood. CDR3: CASSLLHTQYF. The CDR3 bases are TGTGCCAGCAGCTTACTCCATACGCAGTATTTT.